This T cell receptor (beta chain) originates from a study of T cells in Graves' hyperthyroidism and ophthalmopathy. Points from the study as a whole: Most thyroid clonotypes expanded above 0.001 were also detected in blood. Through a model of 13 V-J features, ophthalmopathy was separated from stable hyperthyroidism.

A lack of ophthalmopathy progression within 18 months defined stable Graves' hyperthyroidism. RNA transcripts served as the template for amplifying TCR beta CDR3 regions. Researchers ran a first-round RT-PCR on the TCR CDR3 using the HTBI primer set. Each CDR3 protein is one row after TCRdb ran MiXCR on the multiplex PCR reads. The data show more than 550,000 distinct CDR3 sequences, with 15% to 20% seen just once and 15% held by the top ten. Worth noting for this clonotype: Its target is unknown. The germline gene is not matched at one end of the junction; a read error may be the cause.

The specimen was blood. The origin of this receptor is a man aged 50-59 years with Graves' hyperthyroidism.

CDR3 sequence: CASSLRDFTHSNYGYTF. The CDR3 DNA follows: TGTGCCAGCAGCTTGCGGGACTTTACCCATTCTAACTATGGCTACACCTTC. The rearrangement uses TRBV5-1 and TRBJ1-2; TRBD1 is a possible D gene (5 bases). The CDR3 sequence is 17 residues long. Germline lookup yields CDR1 SGHRS and CDR2 YFSETQ.